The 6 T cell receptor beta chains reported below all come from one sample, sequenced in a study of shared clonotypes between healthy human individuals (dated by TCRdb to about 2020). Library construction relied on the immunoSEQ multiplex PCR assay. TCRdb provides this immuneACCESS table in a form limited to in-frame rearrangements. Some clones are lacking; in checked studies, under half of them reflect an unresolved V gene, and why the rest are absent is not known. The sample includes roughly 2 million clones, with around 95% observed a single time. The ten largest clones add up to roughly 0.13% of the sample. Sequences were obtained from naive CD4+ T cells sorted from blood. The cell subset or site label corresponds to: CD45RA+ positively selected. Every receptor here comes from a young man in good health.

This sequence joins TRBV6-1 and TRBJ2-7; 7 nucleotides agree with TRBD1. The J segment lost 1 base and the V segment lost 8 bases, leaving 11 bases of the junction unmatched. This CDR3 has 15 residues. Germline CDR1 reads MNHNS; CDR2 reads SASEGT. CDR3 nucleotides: TGTGCCAGCTACTTTCACGGGACAGATTCCTACGAGCAGTACTTC. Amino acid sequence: CASYFHGTDSYEQYF.

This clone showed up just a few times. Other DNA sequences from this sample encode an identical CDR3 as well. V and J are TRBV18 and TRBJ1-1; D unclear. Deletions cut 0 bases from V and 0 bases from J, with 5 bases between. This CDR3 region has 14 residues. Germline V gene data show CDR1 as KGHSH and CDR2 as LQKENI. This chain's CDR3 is CASSPPSLNTEAFF. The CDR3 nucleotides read TGTGCCAGCTCACCACCGAGCTTGAACACTGAAGCTTTCTTT.

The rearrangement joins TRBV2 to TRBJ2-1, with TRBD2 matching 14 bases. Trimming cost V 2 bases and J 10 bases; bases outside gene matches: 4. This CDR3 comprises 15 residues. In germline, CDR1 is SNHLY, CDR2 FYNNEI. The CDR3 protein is CASSELTSGGEEQFF. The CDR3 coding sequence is TGTGCCAGCAGTGAATTGACTAGCGGGGGGGAAGAGCAGTTCTTC.

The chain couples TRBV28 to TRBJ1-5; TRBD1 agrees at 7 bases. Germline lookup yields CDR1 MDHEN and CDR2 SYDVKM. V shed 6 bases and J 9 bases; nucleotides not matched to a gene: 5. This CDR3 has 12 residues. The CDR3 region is CASSRQGRPQHF. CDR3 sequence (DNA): TGTGCCAGCAGCCGACAGGGCCGGCCCCAGCATTTT.

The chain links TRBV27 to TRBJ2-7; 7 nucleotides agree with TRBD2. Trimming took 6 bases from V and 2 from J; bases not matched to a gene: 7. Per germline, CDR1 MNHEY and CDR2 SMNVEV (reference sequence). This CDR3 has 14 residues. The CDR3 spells CASRPRRETYEQYF. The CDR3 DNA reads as TGTGCCAGCAGGCCCCGGCGGGAGACCTACGAGCAGTACTTC.

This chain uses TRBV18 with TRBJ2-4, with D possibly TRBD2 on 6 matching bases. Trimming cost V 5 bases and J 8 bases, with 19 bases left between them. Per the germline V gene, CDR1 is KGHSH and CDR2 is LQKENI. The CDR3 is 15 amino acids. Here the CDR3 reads CASSWATGVRDIQYF. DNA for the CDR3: TGTGCCAGCTCATGGGCTACGGGGGTGAGGGACATTCAGTACTTC.